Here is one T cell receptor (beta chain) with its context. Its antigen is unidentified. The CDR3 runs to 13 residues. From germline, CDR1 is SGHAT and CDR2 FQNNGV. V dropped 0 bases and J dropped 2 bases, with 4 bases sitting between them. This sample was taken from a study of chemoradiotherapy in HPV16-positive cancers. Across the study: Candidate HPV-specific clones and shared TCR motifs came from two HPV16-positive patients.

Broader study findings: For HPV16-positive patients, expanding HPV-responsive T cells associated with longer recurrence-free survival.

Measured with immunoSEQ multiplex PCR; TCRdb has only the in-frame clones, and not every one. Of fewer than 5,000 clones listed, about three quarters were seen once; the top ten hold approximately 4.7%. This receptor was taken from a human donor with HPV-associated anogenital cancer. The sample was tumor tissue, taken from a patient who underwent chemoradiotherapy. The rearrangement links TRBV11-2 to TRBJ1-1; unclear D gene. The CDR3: CASSLDRNTEAFF. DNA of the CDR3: TGTGCCAGCAGCTTAGACAGAAACACTGAAGCTTTCTTT.